This T cell receptor (beta chain) was retrieved from a study of shared clonotypes between healthy human individuals (dated by TCRdb to the early 2020s). General notes on the study: A few men and a couple of women, aged 18 to 49 years, made up the cohort. Blood TCR repertoires of a handful of healthy adults were deeply sequenced to estimate repertoire size and the extent of clonotype sharing between individuals. To increase sequencing depth and limit assay-specific biases, TCR repertoire library preparation and sequencing were carried out by different laboratories using diverse techniques. Between about 0.8 and 8.9 billion PBMCs per donor were obtained by leukapheresis. Study-level results and caveats: Only blood was sampled, and tissue TCR repertoires likely differ from those in blood. Pairwise subsampling indicated that sequencing depth was expected to affect the degree of clonotype sharing among donors. Because the study included only a small number of donors, the genetic and exposure-history diversity represented was limited.

The CDR3 runs 15 residues from the cysteine to the phenylalanine. Just the 45-base CDR3 DNA is kept, in frame starting at base 1. The V end loses 6 bases and the J end loses 4 bases, and a stretch of 16 bases separates them. CDR1 and CDR2 are read off the germline V gene as MGHRA and YSYEKL. Donors were healthy HIV-negative adults with no recently reported acute infections or vaccinations. Every donor was a Caucasian adult residing in Nashville, Tennessee, USA. In the unsorted samples, 70 million to 90 million PBMCs were counted, and genomic DNA was extracted using the QIAamp DNA Blood Mini kit. Blood was obtained by leukapheresis, after which PBMCs were separated by Ficoll-Histopaque density gradient centrifugation and cryopreserved in liquid nitrogen vapor phase. TCR CDR3 regions were amplified from genomic DNA by multiplex PCR using the deep immunoSEQ assay. Extracted genomic DNA from each cell subset was spread evenly across all wells of several immunoSEQ 96-well plates, with each plate serving as a replicate. For unsorted PBMC, approximately 290 ng genomic DNA, equal to tens of thousands of T cell genomes, was loaded into each replicate PCR. Ten immunoSEQ deep assay plates were used to sequence the unsorted PBMC genomic DNA. Purified libraries were quantified with a Qubit 3.0 fluorometer, sized on a Bioanalyzer 2100, and re-quantified with the KAPA Library Quantification kit. A separate single-read 150-cycle Illumina NextSeq 550 flow cell was used to sequence each immunoSEQ 96-well plate. Under the source paper's analysis protocol: Because only junctional sequences without quality scores were contained in the immunoSEQ output, filtering matching that applied to full-length reads could not be performed. To assign V/J genes and CDR3, sequences were annotated against IMGT germline references using PyIR, a Python wrapper for IgBLAST v1.9. Reads were removed for weak V/J assignments (E-value above 1e-6), missing CDR3, stop codons, out-of-frame junctions, or ambiguous translated residues. V3J clonotypes were defined by identical inferred V gene, J gene, and CDR3 amino acid sequence. Percentage overlap between repertoires was computed as shared unique clonotypes divided by the size of the smaller repertoire. Three approaches were used to assess repertoire richness: RTK rarefaction, the Chao1 estimator, and Recon v2.1 estimates of unobserved clonotypes. TCRdb stores this immuneACCESS table with in-frame sequences only. Part of the clones is absent; in the studies checked, under half of the shortfall reflects unresolved V genes, and no reason is known for the rest. The DNA gave D and trimming, while V, J and clone size come from that table. The sample table shows 470,000 or so clones, and 81% are seen once. 12% of the sample is in the top ten clones.

This clone was counted a single time. The target of this receptor is not known. No much larger clone is present one base from it, and per-base qualities are unavailable. The receptor's source is a woman aged 35 to 49 in good health. Some clones in this sample may be carry-over from other donors' samples. The specimen sequenced was PBMCs. The receptor chain draws on TRBV4-1 and TRBJ2-1; the D gene is possibly TRBD2, with 5 bases matching. The encoded CDR3 is CASRLQLGPYNEQFF. The sequenced DNA: TGCGCCAGCAGATTACAACTAGGGCCTTACAATGAGCAGTTCTTC.